The present T cell receptor (beta chain) was sequenced within a study of blood T cell repertoires in COVID-19. The overall study: Acute-phase and convalescent COVID-19 samples originated in the United States, Italy and Spain. T cells, B-cell-depleted T cells, or PBMCs supplied cDNA or gDNA.

The germline V and J ends were trimmed by 6 bases and 6 bases, with 14 bases remaining between them. This CDR3 contains 13 residues. Germline V gives CDR1 MNHEY, CDR2 SMNVEV (reference sequence). Per the original methods: Scientists estimated how many nucleated cells there were by amplifying reference gene primers. The repertoire was sequenced with immunoSEQ multiplex PCR; TCRdb's copy has only in-frame clones and lacks some. V and J calls and clone size are as listed in that table; D and trimming were resolved from the DNA. This sample has under 200,000 clones; approximately 87% occur once, and the top ten carry about 3.9%.

Material for sequencing was peripheral blood. The rearrangement joins TRBV27 to TRBJ1-2; weak D call: TRBD1 (5 bases). The TCR comes from a woman in her 70s with acute or convalescent COVID-19. CDR3 nucleotide sequence: TGTGCCAGCAGCCTTAAGTTAGGGGATGGCTACACCTTC. This gives the protein CASSLKLGDGYTF.